This record looks at one T cell receptor beta chain sequence and its context. Antigen specificity is unknown. The entry originates in a study of cytomegalovirus exposure and HLA in healthy donors. Donors came from a validation cohort of fewer than 150 subjects, distinct from the first 666-subject cohort. Study conclusions and caveats: Some public TCRs appeared in many individuals, while most sequences were rare. The study flagged roughly 150 TCR beta chains as cytomegalovirus-associated. Subsequent analysis showed first-cohort TCR clusters tending to co-occur in 120 validation repertoires.

The CDR3 is 19 residues long. The germline gives CDR1 SGHDT, CDR2 YYEEEE. Trimming removed 1 base from V and 1 base from J, with 21 bases in between. TCRdb's copy holds only in-frame clones and misses some; the assay was immunoSEQ multiplex PCR. The sample has 130,000 or so clones; 89% are singletons. The origin of this receptor is a woman aged 18-29 years in good health and CMV-seronegative. Sequencing used PBMCs. This chain joins TRBV5-6 and TRBJ2-4; D gene unclear. The CDR3 sequence: CASSLIPQLSPGAKNIQYF. In DNA, the CDR3 is TGTGCCAGCAGCTTGATCCCCCAGCTTTCCCCCGGGGCCAAAAACATTCAGTACTTC.